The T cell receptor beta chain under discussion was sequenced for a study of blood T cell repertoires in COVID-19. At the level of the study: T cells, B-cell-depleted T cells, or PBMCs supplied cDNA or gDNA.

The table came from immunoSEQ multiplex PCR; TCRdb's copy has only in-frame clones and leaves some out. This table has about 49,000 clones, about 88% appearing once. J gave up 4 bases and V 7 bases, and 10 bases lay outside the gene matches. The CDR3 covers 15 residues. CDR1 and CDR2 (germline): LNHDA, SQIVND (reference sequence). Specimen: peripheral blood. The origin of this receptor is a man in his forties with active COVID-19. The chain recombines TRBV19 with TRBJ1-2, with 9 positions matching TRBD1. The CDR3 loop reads CASIAIGTGSYGYTF. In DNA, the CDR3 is TGTGCCAGTATTGCTATCGGGACAGGGTCCTATGGCTACACCTTC.